This T cell receptor beta chain is drawn from a study of CD4 T cells in relation to SARS-CoV-2 and coronaviruses. Study information: After 10 days of antigen culture, PBMC TCR beta CDR3s were sequenced. Study-wide results and limits: No donor gave both pre-pandemic and post-infection samples.

Germline V gene sequence: CDR1 SGHDT, CDR2 YYEEEE. CDR3 size: 15 residues. J gave up 2 bases and V 4 bases, and 5 bases lay outside the gene matches. The unexposed donors gave CD4+ T cells in about 2010-2019, prior to COVID-19. Isolation of CD4+ T cells took place after approximately 10 days in culture. As cell numbers allowed, unexposed-donor CD4+ T cells faced SARS-CoV-2 S/N and four cold-coronavirus spikes. TCRdb keeps only in-frame clones here, not all; method: immunoSEQ multiplex PCR. The profile covers about 30,000 clones, with over 60% appearing a single time and roughly 14% taken by the ten largest. Note on this clone: What it binds is not known.

V usage is TRBV5-6 and J usage is TRBJ2-2; 7 nucleotides agree with TRBD1. This clonotype was obtained from a human donor in good health. The sample consisted of CD4+ T cells from PBMCs, cultured in vitro. DNA for the CDR3: TGTGCCAGCAGCCCGTGGGACAGCAACACCGGGGAGCTGTTTTTT. The encoded protein is CASSPWDSNTGELFF.